These 23 T cell receptor beta chains were all obtained from the same sample, sequenced in a study of blood T cell repertoires in COVID-19. Some clones are missing from TCRdb's copy, which holds only in-frame ones; the method was immunoSEQ multiplex PCR. The sample carries 490,000 or so clones, roughly 90% recorded once. Sequencing was done on a sample of PBMCs or T cells enriched from blood (not recorded which). All receptors come from a middle-aged woman who had recovered from COVID-19.

The chain is built from TRBV12-3 or TRBV12-4 and TRBJ1-2; TRBD1 matches 7 bases. This CDR3 contains 13 residues. Trimming cost V 9 bases and J 1 base; bases outside gene matches: 5. CDR3 amino acids: CASYRGINYGYTF. The CDR3 DNA reads TGTGCCAGTTACAGGGGAATTAACTATGGCTACACCTTC.

J is TRBJ2-2 and V is TRBV10-1; maybe TRBD2 (6 bases). The germline gives CDR1 WNHNN, CDR2 SYGVQD (reference sequence). The CDR3 is made up of 14 amino acids. The V end lost 8 bases, the J end lost 2 bases, and 12 bases lay between the germline ends. The CDR3 is CASARDRNTGELFF. The DNA for the CDR3 is TGCGCCAGCGCGCGGGACCGAAACACCGGGGAGCTGTTTTTT.

The chain has TRBV27 and TRBJ2-2; a weak D match, TRBD1 (5 bases). Germline values: CDR1 MNHEY, CDR2 SMNVEV (reference sequence). Trimming shortened V by 3 bases and J by 0 bases, and 14 bases separated the two germline ends. The CDR3 is 17 residues long. CDR3 protein: CASSFGWGATNTGELFF. The DNA of the CDR3 is TGTGCCAGCAGTTTCGGGTGGGGCGCTACGAACACCGGGGAGCTGTTTTTT.

A remark on this clone: This sample includes further DNA sequences coding for the same CDR3. This sequence joins TRBV5-1 and TRBJ2-3; 8 bases align to TRBD1. The CDR3 covers 12 residues. Germline CDR1 SGHRS, CDR2 YFSETQ. V was pared by 7 bases and J by 3 bases, with 1 base of the junction left unmatched. The CDR3 here is CASRQGTDTQYF. Written as DNA, the CDR3 is TGCGCCAGCCGACAGGGGACAGATACGCAGTATTTT. Full variable domain (rest looked up from reference TRBV5-1 and TRBJ2-3): KAGVTQTPRYLIKTRGQQVTLSCSPISGHRSVSWYQQTPGQGLQFLFEYFSETQRNKGNFPGRFSGRQFSNSRSEMNVSTLELGDSALYLCASRQGTDTQYFGPGTRLTVL.

The chain employs TRBV24-1 and TRBJ2-7; maybe TRBD1 (5 bases). There are 14 residues in the CDR3. Germline-derived CDR1 and CDR2 are KGHDR and SFDVKD. Deletions cut 0 bases from V and 2 bases from J, with 7 bases between. CDR3 amino acids: CATSDLDSPYEQYF. The CDR3 DNA reads as TGTGCCACCAGTGATTTGGACAGTCCCTACGAGCAGTACTTC.

The chain joins TRBV10-1 to TRBJ1-1; D not certain. V gave up 0 bases and J gave up 6 bases, with 11 bases separating them. Germline V gene data show CDR1 as WNHNN and CDR2 as SYGVQD (reference sequence). The CDR3 is 14 amino acids. The DNA of the CDR3 is TGCGCCAGCAGTGAGTCGATGTGGAGGTCTGAAGCTTTCTTT. This codes for CASSESMWRSEAFF.

This chain connects TRBV11-2 to TRBJ1-2; the D gene is possibly TRBD1 (5 bases). V lost 3 bases to trimming and J lost 7 bases, with 15 bases between them. The germline CDR1 and CDR2 sequences are SGHAT and FQNNGV. The CDR3 is made up of 14 amino acids. CDR3 residues: CASSFVGHASGYTF. CDR3 in DNA: TGTGCCAGCAGCTTTGTTGGACACGCCAGTGGCTACACCTTC.

The V gene is TRBV7-2, the J gene TRBJ2-2; perhaps TRBD1 as D (5 bases). V was clipped by 6 bases and J by 5 bases, with 16 bases between them. Germline V gene lookup returns CDR1 SGHTA and CDR2 FQGNSA. The length of the CDR3 is 15 residues. Written as DNA, the CDR3 is TGTGCCAGCAGTGGGCAGGGCGTGGGAACCGGGGAGCTGTTTTTT. Translated, it gives CASSGQGVGTGELFF.

The chain uses TRBV6-5 and TRBJ2-3, with D hard to call. V lost 7 bases and J lost 6, with 8 bases in between. This CDR3 region has 11 residues. Germline CDR1 reads MNHEY; CDR2 reads SVGAGI. CDR3 residues: CASMRWDTQYF. DNA of the CDR3: TGTGCCAGCATGAGATGGGATACGCAGTATTTT.

This clone was observed once. This chain links TRBV10-3 with TRBJ2-1; TRBD2 is a possible D gene (5 bases). Trimming took off 9 bases at V and 0 bases at J, with 12 bases between the two ends. The CDR3 has 14 amino acids. Germline values: CDR1 ENHRY, CDR2 SYGVKD. CDR3 DNA: TGTGCCATGAGGACTGACCCCTCCTACAATGAGCAGTTCTTC. Translated: CAMRTDPSYNEQFF.

This clone was seen once. This rearrangement joins TRBV6-7 to TRBJ1-3; D is unclear. TRBV6-7 is assigned to the ORF class and has an uncertain function. The CDR3 length is 17 residues. The ends were cut back, 7 bases at V and 0 bases at J, with 19 bases in the middle. CDR3 in DNA: TGTGCCAGCACCACGCGTCTCACAGCTATCTCTGGAAACACCATATATTTT. This encodes CASTTRLTAISGNTIYF.

Worth noting for this clone: Other DNA sequences in this specimen translate into the identical CDR3. The rearrangement links TRBV7-2 to TRBJ2-7; 7 bases line up with TRBD2. Germline CDR1 and CDR2: SGHTA and FQGNSA. The CDR3 loop spans 15 amino acids. V lost 2 bases, J lost 0 bases, and 4 bases stayed unmatched. The CDR3 region is CASSLRLAGSYEQYF. CDR3 coding DNA: TGTGCCAGCAGCTTACGACTAGCAGGCTCCTACGAGCAGTACTTC.

The chain couples TRBV7-9 to TRBJ1-2; D ambiguous. Trimming cost V 5 bases and J 3 bases, with 10 bases left between them. CDR1 and CDR2 from the germline V gene are SEHNR and FQNEAQ (reference sequence). The CDR3 is made up of 13 amino acids. The CDR3 nucleotides read TGTGCCAGCAGCCGCAGGCCTGACTATGGCTACACCTTC. It specifies CASSRRPDYGYTF.

V is TRBV19 and J is TRBJ1-4, with 11 bases lining up with TRBD1. The CDR3 contains 14 residues. Germline values: CDR1 LNHDA, CDR2 SQIVND (reference sequence). V dropped 7 bases and J dropped 6; count of bases not matched to a gene: 4. The CDR3 nucleotides read TGTGCCAGTAATGGACAGGGGGCTTATGAAAAACTGTTTTTT. This translates into CASNGQGAYEKLFF.

The count of this clone is one. The gene calls are TRBV5-4 and TRBJ2-7, with TRBD2 matching 11 bases. The V gene's germline CDR1 is SGHNT and CDR2 YYREEE (reference sequence). V shed 4 bases and J 5 bases; nucleotides not matched to a gene: 5. The CDR3 runs 14 residues. Written as DNA, the CDR3 is TGTGCCAGCAGCATAGCGGGAGGGCTCCACGAGCAGTACTTC. Translation gives CASSIAGGLHEQYF.

This clone was seen a handful of times. J is TRBJ1-1 and V is TRBV23-1; maybe TRBD1 (6 bases). TRBV23-1 is an ORF, and what it does is uncertain. This CDR3 spans 15 amino acids. Trimming cost V 8 bases and J 5 bases, with 21 bases left between them. DNA for the CDR3: TGCGCCAGCCTTATTCAGGGGACCGCGTGGACTGAAGCTTTCTTT. Amino acid sequence: CASLIQGTAWTEAFF.

The chain recombines TRBV6-1 with TRBJ2-3; no clear D gene. V shed 1 base and J shed 3 bases, with 11 bases lying between them. Germline V gives CDR1 MNHNS, CDR2 SASEGT. The CDR3 is made up of 15 amino acids. The CDR3 nucleotides are TGTGCCAGCAGTGAAGGACTGTCCCCAACAGATACGCAGTATTTT. Translating it yields CASSEGLSPTDTQYF.

In DNA form, the CDR3 reads TGTGCCAGCAGTGTACTGACCGGACAGGGCAAACGCGAGCAGTACTTC. Translation: CASSVLTGQGKREQYF. The J gene is TRBJ2-7, the V gene TRBV6-1; the match to TRBD1 covers 8 bases. V lost 4 bases, J lost 6 bases, and 14 bases stayed unmatched. CDR3 size: 16 residues. Germline CDR1 is MNHNS and CDR2 is SASEGT.

This sequence joins TRBV4-2 and TRBJ2-6, with D tentatively TRBD2 (5 bases). Germline loops: CDR1 LGHNA, CDR2 YNFKEQ. This CDR3 has 16 amino acids. V was trimmed by 2 bases and J by 4 bases, leaving 12 bases between them. CDR3 coding DNA: TGTGCCAGCAGCCAACCCGGGAAGACCGGGGCCAACGTCCTGACTTTC. It yields the protein CASSQPGKTGANVLTF.

This chain uses TRBV11-3 with TRBJ1-3; D is possibly TRBD1 (6 bases). The V gene's germline CDR1 is SGHNT and CDR2 YENEEA. Trimming took off 8 bases at V and 2 bases at J, with 19 bases between the two ends. This CDR3 spans 16 amino acids. CDR3 region: CASGDGQPNTGNTIYF. In DNA form, the CDR3 reads TGTGCCAGCGGGGACGGACAGCCAAATACTGGAAACACCATATATTTT. Filled out from reference TRBV11-3 and TRBJ1-3, the complete variable domain reads EAGVVQSPRYKIIEKKQPVAFWCNPISGHNTLYWYLQNLGQGPELLIRYENEEAVDDSQLPKDRFSAERLKGVDSTLKIQPAELGDSAVYLCASGDGQPNTGNTIYFGEGSWLTVV.

This chain joins TRBV5-5 and TRBJ2-7; a possible D gene is TRBD2 (6 bases). This CDR3 spans 15 amino acids. Trimming cost V 2 bases and J 3 bases, with 15 bases left between them. Germline CDR1 and CDR2: SGHKS and YYEKEE (reference sequence). CDR3 sequence (DNA): TGTGCCAGCAGCTTAACGGCAGGAGGGATCTACGAGCAGTACTTC. Protein product: CASSLTAGGIYEQYF.

The V call is TRBV11-2, the J call TRBJ1-4, with TRBD1 identical over 10 bases. This CDR3 contains 15 residues. The germline CDR1 and CDR2 sequences are SGHAT and FQNNGV. Trimming removed 4 bases from V and 7 bases from J; junction bases left unmatched: 6. CDR3 region: CASSSGQGGSEKLFF. CDR3 DNA: TGTGCCAGCAGCTCCGGACAGGGGGGGAGTGAAAAACTGTTTTTT.

This clone is a singleton in its sample. The chain's CDR3 is CASSPPAGKTLGYGYTF. The DNA for the CDR3 is TGTGCCAGCAGCCCCCCGGCAGGGAAAACACTTGGCTATGGCTACACCTTC. The chain combines TRBV5-6 with TRBJ1-2; tentative D call: TRBD1 (5 bases). Germline-derived CDR1 and CDR2 are SGHDT and YYEEEE. Trimming left V 4 bases short and J 4 bases short, with 23 bases between. The length of the CDR3 is 17 residues.